The TCR beta chain under discussion was sequenced for a study of cytomegalovirus exposure and HLA in healthy donors. A word on this clone: The antigen is unknown.

Both 60 Vbeta primers and 13 Jbeta primers went into the PCR. Clones were sequenced by immunoSEQ multiplex PCR, and TCRdb holds only the in-frame ones, with some missing. The table has 90,000 to 110,000 clones, around 72% seen once. The V gene end was trimmed by 2 bases and the J gene end by 8 bases; junction bases not matched to a gene: 20. The CDR3 runs to 19 residues. Per germline, CDR1 MNHEY and CDR2 SMNVEV (reference sequence). The study, taken as a whole, reports: Later on, an analysis showed TCR association rates differing by HLA locus, with DRB1 the most and HLA-C the fewest. Specificity for CMV antigens was confirmed in vitro for a few of the CMV-associated chains. The study recorded 160 or so TCR beta chains that were cytomegalovirus-associated. When a later analysis was performed, an Asian-associated ancestry cluster reportedly had fewer N-insertions than the roughly 700-donor mean.

This receptor was obtained from a male donor in good health and CMV-seronegative. The rearrangement links TRBV27 to TRBJ1-2, with TRBD1 matching over 10 bases. The sequenced material came from PBMCs. CDR3 amino acids: CASSLSVWGETGGAEGYTF. In DNA form, the CDR3 reads TGTGCCAGCAGTTTAAGTGTATGGGGCGAGACAGGGGGCGCGGAAGGCTACACCTTC.